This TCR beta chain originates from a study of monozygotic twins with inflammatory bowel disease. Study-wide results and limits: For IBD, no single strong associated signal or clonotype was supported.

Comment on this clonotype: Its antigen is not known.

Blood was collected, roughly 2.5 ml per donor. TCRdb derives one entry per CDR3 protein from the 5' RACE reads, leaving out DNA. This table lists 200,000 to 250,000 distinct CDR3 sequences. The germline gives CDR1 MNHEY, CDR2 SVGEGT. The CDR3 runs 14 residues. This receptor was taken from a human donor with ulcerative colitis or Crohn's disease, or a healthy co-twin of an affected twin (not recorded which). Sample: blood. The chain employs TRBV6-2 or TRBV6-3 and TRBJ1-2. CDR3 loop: CASSYSVGNYGYTF.